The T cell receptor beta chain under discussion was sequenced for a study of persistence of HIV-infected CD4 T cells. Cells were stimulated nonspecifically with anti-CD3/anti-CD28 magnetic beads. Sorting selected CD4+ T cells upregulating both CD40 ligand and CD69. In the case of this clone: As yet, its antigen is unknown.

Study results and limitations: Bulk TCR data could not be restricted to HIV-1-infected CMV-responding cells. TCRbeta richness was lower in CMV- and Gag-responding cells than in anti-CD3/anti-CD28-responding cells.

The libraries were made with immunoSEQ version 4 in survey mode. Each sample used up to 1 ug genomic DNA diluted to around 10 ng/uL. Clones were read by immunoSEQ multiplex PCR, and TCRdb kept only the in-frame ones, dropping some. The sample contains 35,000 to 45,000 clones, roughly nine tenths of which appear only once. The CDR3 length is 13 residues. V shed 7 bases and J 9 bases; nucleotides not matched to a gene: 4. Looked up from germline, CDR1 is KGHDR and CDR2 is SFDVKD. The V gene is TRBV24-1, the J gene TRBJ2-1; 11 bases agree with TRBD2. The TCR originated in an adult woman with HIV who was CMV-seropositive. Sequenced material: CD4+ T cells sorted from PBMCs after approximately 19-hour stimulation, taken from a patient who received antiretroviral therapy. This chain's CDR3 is CATRPGTSGEQFF. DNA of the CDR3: TGTGCCACCAGACCCGGGACTAGCGGTGAGCAGTTCTTC.